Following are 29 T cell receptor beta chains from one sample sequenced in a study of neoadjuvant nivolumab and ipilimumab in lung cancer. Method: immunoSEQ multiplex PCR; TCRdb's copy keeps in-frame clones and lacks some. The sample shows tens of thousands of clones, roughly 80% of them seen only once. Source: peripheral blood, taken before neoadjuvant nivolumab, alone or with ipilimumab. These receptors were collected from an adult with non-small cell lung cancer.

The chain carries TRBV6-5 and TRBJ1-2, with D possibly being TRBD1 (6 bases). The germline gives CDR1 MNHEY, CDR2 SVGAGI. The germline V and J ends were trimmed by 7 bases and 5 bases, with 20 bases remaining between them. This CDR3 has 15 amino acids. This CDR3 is CASNPWMGAGYGYTF. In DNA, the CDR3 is TGTGCCAGCAACCCTTGGATGGGGGCTGGTTATGGCTACACCTTC.

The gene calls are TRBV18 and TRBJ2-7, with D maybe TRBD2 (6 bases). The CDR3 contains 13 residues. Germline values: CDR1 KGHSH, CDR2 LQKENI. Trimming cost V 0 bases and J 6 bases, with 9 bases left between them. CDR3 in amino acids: CASSPPGGTEQYF. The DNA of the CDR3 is TGTGCCAGCTCACCACCGGGGGGAACCGAGCAGTACTTC.

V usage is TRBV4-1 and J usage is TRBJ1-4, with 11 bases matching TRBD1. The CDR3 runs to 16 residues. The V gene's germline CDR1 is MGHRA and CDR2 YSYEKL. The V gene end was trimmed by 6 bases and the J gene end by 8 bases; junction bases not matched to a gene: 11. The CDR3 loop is CASSRTGGLLGEKLFF. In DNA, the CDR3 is TGCGCCAGCAGTCGGACAGGGGGCTTACTAGGGGAAAAACTGTTTTTT.

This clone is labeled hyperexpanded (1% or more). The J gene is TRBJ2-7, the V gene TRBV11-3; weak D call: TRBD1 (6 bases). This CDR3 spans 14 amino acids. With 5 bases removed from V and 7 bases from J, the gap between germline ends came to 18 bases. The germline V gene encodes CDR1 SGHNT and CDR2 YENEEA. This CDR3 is CASSMTGSGQEQYF. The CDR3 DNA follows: TGTGCCAGCAGCATGACAGGTTCTGGGCAAGAGCAGTACTTC.

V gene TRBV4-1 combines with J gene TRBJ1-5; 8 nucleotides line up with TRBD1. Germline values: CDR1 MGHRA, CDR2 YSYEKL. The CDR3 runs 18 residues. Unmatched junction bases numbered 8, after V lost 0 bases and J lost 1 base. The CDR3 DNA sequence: TGCGCCAGCAGCCAAGACCCCAGGGGGCAGCTGAGCAATCAGCCCCAGCATTTT. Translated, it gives CASSQDPRGQLSNQPQHF.

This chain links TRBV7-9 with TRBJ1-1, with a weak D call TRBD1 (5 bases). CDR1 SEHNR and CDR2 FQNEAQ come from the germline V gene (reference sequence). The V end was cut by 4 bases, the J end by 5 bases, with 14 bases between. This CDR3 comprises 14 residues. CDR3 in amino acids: CASSSFGQGTEAFF. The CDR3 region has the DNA TGTGCCAGCAGCTCCTTCGGGCAGGGTACTGAAGCTTTCTTT.

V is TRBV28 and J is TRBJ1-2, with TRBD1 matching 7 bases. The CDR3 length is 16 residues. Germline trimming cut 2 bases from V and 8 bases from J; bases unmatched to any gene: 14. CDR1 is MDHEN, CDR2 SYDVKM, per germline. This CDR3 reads CASSLPGTAQTGGYTF. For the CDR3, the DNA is TGTGCCAGCAGTTTACCTGGGACAGCCCAAACCGGAGGCTACACCTTC.

CDR3 amino acids: CASSQEVLSTLWANVLTF. In DNA form, the CDR3 reads TGTGCCAGCAGCCAAGAAGTCCTATCGACGCTCTGGGCCAACGTCCTGACTTTC. This chain joins TRBV4-2 and TRBJ2-6; D not resolved. This CDR3 has 18 residues. V lost 0 bases and J lost 5, with 17 bases in between. Germline V gene data show CDR1 as LGHNA and CDR2 as YNFKEQ.

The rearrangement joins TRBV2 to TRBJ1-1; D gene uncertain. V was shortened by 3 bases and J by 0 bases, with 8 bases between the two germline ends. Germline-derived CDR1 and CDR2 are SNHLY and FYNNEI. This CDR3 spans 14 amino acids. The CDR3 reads CASSDGEMNTEAFF. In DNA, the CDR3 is TGTGCCAGCAGTGATGGGGAGATGAACACTGAAGCTTTCTTT.

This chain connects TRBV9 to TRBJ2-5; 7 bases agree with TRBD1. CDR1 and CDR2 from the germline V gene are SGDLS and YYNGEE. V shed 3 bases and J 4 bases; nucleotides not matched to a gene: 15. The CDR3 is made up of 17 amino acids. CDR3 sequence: CASSAEGTVGWRETQYF. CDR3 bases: TGTGCCAGCAGCGCCGAAGGGACAGTGGGGTGGCGAGAGACCCAGTACTTC. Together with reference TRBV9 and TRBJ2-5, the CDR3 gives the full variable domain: DSGVTQTPKHLITATGQRVTLRCSPRSGDLSVYWYQQSLDQGLQFLIQYYNGEERAKGNILERFSAQQFPDLHSELNLSSLELGDSALYFCASSAEGTVGWRETQYFGPGTRLLVL.

CDR3 sequence (DNA): TGTGCCAGCAGCGCCCAAGGTGGGCTGAACACCGGGGAGCTGTTTTTT. Translating it yields CASSAQGGLNTGELFF. The rearrangement uses TRBV9 and TRBJ2-2, with D uncertain. Between the trimmed V and J ends, which lost 3 bases and 1 base, there was a span of 13 bases. Germline V gives CDR1 SGDLS, CDR2 YYNGEE. The CDR3 totals 16 residues. The whole variable domain, filled in from reference TRBV9 and TRBJ2-2, reads DSGVTQTPKHLITATGQRVTLRCSPRSGDLSVYWYQQSLDQGLQFLIQYYNGEERAKGNILERFSAQQFPDLHSELNLSSLELGDSALYFCASSAQGGLNTGELFFGEGSRLTVL.

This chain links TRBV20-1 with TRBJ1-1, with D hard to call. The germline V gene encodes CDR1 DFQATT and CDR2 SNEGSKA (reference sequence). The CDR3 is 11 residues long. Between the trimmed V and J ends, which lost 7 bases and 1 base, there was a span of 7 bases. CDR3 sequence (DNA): TGCAGTGATTTGCGGAACACTGAAGCTTTCTTT. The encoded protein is CSDLRNTEAFF.

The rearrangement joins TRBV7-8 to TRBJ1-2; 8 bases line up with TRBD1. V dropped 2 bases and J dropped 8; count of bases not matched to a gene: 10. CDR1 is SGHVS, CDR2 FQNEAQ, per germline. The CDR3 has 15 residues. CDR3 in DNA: TGTGCCAGCAGCTTACAGTCGGACAGGGTGAACGGCTACACCTTC. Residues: CASSLQSDRVNGYTF.

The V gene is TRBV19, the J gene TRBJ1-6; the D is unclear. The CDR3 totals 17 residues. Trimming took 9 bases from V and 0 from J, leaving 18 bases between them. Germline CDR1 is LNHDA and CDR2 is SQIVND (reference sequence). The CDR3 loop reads CASSPALRSSYNSPLHF. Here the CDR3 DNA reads TGTGCCAGCAGTCCCGCCCTTAGGAGCTCCTATAATTCACCCCTCCACTTT.

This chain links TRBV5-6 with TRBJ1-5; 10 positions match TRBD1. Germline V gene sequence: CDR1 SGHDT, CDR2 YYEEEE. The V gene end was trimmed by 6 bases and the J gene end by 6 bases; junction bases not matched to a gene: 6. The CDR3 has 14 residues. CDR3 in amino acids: CASTRQGAGQPQHF. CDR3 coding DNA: TGTGCCAGCACTCGACAGGGGGCGGGTCAGCCCCAGCATTTT. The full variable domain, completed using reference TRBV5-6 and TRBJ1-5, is DAGVTQSPTHLIKTRGQQVTLRCSPKSGHDTVSWYQQALGQGPQFIFQYYEEEERQRGNFPDRFSGHQFPNYSSELNVNALLLGDSALYLCASTRQGAGQPQHFGDGTRLSIL.

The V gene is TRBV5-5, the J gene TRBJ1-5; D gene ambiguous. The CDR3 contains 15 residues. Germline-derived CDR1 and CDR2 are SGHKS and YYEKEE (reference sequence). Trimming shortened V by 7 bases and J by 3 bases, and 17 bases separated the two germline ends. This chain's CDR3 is CASESAAWINQPQHF. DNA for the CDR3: TGTGCCAGCGAGTCGGCAGCTTGGATCAATCAGCCCCAGCATTTT.

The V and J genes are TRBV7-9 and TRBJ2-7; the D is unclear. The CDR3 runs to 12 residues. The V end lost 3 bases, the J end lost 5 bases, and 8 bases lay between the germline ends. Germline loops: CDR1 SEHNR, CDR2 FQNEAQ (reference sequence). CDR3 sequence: CASSFRQDEQYF. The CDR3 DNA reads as TGTGCCAGCAGCTTTCGCCAAGACGAGCAGTACTTC.

CDR3 residues: CSVERDYEQYF. The CDR3 region has the DNA TGCAGCGTTGAAAGAGACTACGAGCAGTACTTC. This chain connects TRBV29-1 to TRBJ2-7; D gene uncertain. The ends were cut back, 2 bases at V and 3 bases at J, with 5 bases in the middle. The CDR3 consists of 11 residues. Germline values: CDR1 SQVTM, CDR2 ANQGSEA.

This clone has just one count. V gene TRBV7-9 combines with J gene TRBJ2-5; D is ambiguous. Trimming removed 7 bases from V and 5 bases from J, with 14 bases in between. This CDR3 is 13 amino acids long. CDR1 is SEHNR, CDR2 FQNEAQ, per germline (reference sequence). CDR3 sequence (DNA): TGTGCCAGCACCCCAAGGGCATCGGAGACCCAGTACTTC. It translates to CASTPRASETQYF.

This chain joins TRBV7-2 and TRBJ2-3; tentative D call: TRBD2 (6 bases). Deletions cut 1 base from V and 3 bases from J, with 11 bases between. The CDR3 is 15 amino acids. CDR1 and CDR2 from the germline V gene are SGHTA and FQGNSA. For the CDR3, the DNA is TGTGCCAGCAGCTTAGTTGCCAGCGGGACAGATACGCAGTATTTT. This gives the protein CASSLVASGTDTQYF.

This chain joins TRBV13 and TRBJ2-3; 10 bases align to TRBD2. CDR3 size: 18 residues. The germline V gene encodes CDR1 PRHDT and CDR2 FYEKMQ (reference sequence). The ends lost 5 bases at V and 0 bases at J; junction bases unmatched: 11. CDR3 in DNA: TGTGCCAGCAGCCCAACTCAGGGACTAGCGCTTAGCACAGATACGCAGTATTTT. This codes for CASSPTQGLALSTDTQYF.

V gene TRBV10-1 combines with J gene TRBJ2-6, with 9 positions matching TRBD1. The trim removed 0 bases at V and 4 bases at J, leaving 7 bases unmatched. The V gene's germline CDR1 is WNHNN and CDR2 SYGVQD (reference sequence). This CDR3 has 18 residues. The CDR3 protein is CASSESTGTGLGANVLTF. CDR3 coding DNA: TGCGCCAGCAGTGAGTCAACCGGGACAGGGTTAGGGGCCAACGTCCTGACTTTC.

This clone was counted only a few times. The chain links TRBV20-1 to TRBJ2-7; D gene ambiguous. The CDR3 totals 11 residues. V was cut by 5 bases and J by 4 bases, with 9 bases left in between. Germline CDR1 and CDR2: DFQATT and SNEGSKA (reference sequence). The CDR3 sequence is CSAQTGYEQYF. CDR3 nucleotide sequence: TGCAGTGCTCAGACCGGGTACGAGCAGTACTTC.

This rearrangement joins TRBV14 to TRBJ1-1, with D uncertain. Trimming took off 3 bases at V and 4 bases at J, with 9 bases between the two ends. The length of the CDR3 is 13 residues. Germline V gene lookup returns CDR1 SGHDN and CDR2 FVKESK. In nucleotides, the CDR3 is TGTGCCAGCAGCCATAGGTGGGCCACTGAAGCTTTCTTT. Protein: CASSHRWATEAFF.

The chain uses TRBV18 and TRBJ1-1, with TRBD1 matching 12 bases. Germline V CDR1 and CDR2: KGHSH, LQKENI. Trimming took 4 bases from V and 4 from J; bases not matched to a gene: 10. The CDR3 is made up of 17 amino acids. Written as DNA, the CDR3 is TGTGCCAGCTCACTAGGGTCCGGGACAGGGGGCCCCACTGAAGCTTTCTTT. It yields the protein CASSLGSGTGGPTEAFF.

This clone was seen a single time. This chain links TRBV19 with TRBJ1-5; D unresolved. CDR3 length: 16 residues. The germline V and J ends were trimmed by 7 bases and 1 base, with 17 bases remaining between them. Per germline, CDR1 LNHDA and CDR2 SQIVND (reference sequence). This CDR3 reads CASTIHGLGSNQPQHF. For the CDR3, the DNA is TGTGCCAGTACCATCCACGGACTTGGGAGCAATCAGCCCCAGCATTTT.

In nucleotides, the CDR3 is TGCGCCAGCAGCTTGGACAGGGGCACTGAAGCTTTCTTT. Its protein is CASSLDRGTEAFF. The rearrangement uses TRBV5-1 and TRBJ1-1; TRBD1 agrees at 7 bases. The junction had 0 bases not matched to a gene; V was cut back by 0 bases and J by 4 bases. The CDR3 contains 13 residues. In germline, CDR1 is SGHRS, CDR2 YFSETQ.

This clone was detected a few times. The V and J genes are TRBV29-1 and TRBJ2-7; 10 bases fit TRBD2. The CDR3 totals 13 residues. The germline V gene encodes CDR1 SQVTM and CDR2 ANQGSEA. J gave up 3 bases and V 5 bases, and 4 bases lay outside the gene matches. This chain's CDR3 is CSVLLAGLYEQYF. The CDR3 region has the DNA TGCAGCGTTTTACTAGCGGGGCTCTACGAGCAGTACTTC.

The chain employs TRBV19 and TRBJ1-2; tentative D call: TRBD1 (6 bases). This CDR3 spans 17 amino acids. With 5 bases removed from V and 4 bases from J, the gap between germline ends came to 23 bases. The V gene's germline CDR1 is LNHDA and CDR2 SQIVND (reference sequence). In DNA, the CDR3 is TGTGCCAGTAGTTTTGGTGCAGGGGCGAGGGGCGGCTATGGCTACACCTTC. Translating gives CASSFGAGARGGYGYTF.